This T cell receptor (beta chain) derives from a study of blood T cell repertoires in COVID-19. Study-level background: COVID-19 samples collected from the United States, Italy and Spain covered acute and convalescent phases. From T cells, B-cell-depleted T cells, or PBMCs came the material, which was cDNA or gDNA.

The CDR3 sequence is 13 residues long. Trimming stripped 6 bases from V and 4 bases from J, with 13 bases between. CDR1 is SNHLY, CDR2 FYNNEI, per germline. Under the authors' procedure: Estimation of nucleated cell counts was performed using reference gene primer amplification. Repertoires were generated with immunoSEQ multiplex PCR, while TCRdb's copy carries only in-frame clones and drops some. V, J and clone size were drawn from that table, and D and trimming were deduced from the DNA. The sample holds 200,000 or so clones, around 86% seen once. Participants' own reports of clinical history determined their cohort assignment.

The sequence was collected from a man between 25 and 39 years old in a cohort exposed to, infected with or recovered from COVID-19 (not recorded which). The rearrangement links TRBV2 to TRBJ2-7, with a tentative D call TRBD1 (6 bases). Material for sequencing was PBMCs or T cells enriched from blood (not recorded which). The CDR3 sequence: CASRDDRRYEQYF. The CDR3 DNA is TGTGCCAGCAGGGATGACAGGAGATACGAGCAGTACTTC.